This T cell receptor (beta chain) is from a study of T-cell reconstitution after alpha-beta-depleted transplantation in children. This clonotype was observed a single time. Its antigen is not identified. This CDR3 fails to terminate in the conserved phenylalanine or tryptophan, so it likely reflects a read error. General observations from the study: Newly generated T cells supplied most T-cell counts and diversity one year post-transplant. At around two months after transplant, the alpha-beta T cells were reportedly derived from several hundred expanded clones that came from non-depleted graft cells. Several patients had high TCRbeta diversity at day 60; it came from surviving recipient T cells and thymic progenitors.

The CDR3 contains 20 residues. Per germline, CDR1 WSHSY and CDR2 SAAADI. Unmatched junction bases numbered 19, after V lost 6 bases and J lost 0 bases. TCRbeta library preparation incorporated unique molecular identifiers. One entry per CDR3 protein results from TCRdb running MiXCR on the PCR reads. The table has hundreds of thousands of distinct CDR3 sequences, roughly 15% seen once. This clonotype was sampled from a male patient between 10 and 17 years old who had a stem cell transplant for acute lymphoblastic leukemia, so the T cells may come from the graft donor. The sequences come from PBMCs, mostly from graft donor cells, collected 360 days after TCRalphabeta/CD19-depleted stem cell transplant. The chain couples TRBV10-2 to TRBJ2-1; 8 positions agree with TRBD2. The DNA of the CDR3 is TGCGCCAGCAGCGGGACTAGGGGAAGACAAGGCGGGAGCTCCTACAATGAGCAGTTCTGC. Amino acid sequence: CASSGTRGRQGGSSYNEQFC.